These 20 T cell receptor beta chains came from one sample sequenced in a study of shared clonotypes between healthy human individuals. Naive CD8 cells, CD45RO-negative and positively selected for CCR7, excluded terminally differentiated effector memory CD45RA+ cells. TCRdb's table, derived via immunoSEQ multiplex PCR, lists solely in-frame clones and lacks some. The table has about 2.1 million clones, just over 90% seen once. What was sequenced was naive CD8+ T cells from PBMCs. All receptors derive from a man aged 18 to 35 in good health. Some clones in this sample may be carry-over from other donors' samples.

The CDR3 loop reads CSAAVASSGNTIYF. The CDR3 DNA reads as TGCAGCGCCGCGGTGGCCAGCTCTGGAAACACCATATATTTT. The genes are TRBV29-1 and TRBJ1-3, with D unresolved. Germline V gene sequence: CDR1 SQVTM, CDR2 ANQGSEA. This CDR3 has 14 residues. The V and J ends lost 7 bases and 0 bases respectively, with 13 bases between them. Together with reference TRBV29-1 and TRBJ1-3, the CDR3 gives the full variable domain: SAVISQKPSRDICQRGTSLTIQCQVDSQVTMMFWYRQQPGQSLTLIATANQGSEATYESGFVIDKFPISRPNLTFSTLTVSNMSPEDSSIYLCSAAVASSGNTIYFGEGSWLTVV.

This clone was observed once. The genes are TRBV6-6 and TRBJ2-3; D unresolved. CDR1 is MNHNY, CDR2 SVGAGI, per germline (reference sequence). This CDR3 contains 13 residues. V lost 7 bases, J lost 1 base, and 9 bases lay in between. The CDR3: CASTPLRTDTQYF. In DNA, the CDR3 is TGTGCCAGCACCCCCCTCCGCACAGATACGCAGTATTTT.

The V call is TRBV27, the J call TRBJ2-1; tentative D call: TRBD2 (8 bases). The germline V gene encodes CDR1 MNHEY and CDR2 SMNVEV (reference sequence). Trimming left V 6 bases short and J 8 bases short, with 23 bases between. This CDR3 is 16 amino acids long. The CDR3 protein is CASRPITGGGTDEQFF. The DNA of the CDR3 is TGTGCCAGCAGACCCATAACGGGAGGGGGCACCGATGAGCAGTTCTTC.

The rearrangement links TRBV2 to TRBJ2-5; unclear D gene. This CDR3 has 15 residues. Trimming removed 6 bases from V and 1 base from J, with 15 bases in between. Germline values: CDR1 SNHLY, CDR2 FYNNEI. The CDR3 region has the DNA TGTGCCAGCAGCTTTACCAGAGCGCTCCAAGAGACCCAGTACTTC. It is translated as CASSFTRALQETQYF.

Concerning this clone: Additional DNA sequences in this sample encode the identical CDR3. The V call is TRBV27, the J call TRBJ2-2, with TRBD2 as a possible D gene (6 bases). Trimming stripped 5 bases from V and 1 base from J, with 8 bases between. Germline V gene sequence: CDR1 MNHEY, CDR2 SMNVEV (reference sequence). CDR3 size: 14 residues. The CDR3 spells CASSISGNTGELFF. In DNA, the CDR3 is TGTGCCAGCAGTATTAGCGGGAACACCGGGGAGCTGTTTTTT.

V and J are TRBV4-1 and TRBJ2-5; a possible D gene is TRBD2 (5 bases). Per the germline V gene, CDR1 is MGHRA and CDR2 is YSYEKL. The CDR3 extends over 16 amino acids. V was shortened by 0 bases and J by 5 bases, with 16 bases between the two germline ends. The chain's CDR3 is CASSQDRGAVGETQYF. The CDR3 bases are TGCGCCAGCAGCCAAGATCGGGGAGCTGTAGGGGAGACCCAGTACTTC.

The chain joins TRBV7-3 to TRBJ2-1; tentatively, D is TRBD2 (6 bases). V lost 4 bases, J lost 2 bases, and 12 bases lay in between. Looked up from germline, CDR1 is SGHTA and CDR2 is FQGTGA. This CDR3 region has 15 residues. DNA for the CDR3: TGTGCCAGCAGCTCCTCGGGGGTGACCTACAATGAGCAGTTCTTC. It codes for CASSSSGVTYNEQFF.

This rearrangement joins TRBV6-5 to TRBJ2-1, with TRBD2 matching 11 bases. In germline, CDR1 is MNHEY, CDR2 SVGAGI. The CDR3 is 16 residues long. The trim removed 4 bases at V and 9 bases at J, leaving 11 bases unmatched. DNA of the CDR3: TGTGCCAGCAGTTCGGCCACTAGCGGGAGAGTTGGTGAGCAGTTCTTC. Amino acid sequence: CASSSATSGRVGEQFF.

V gene TRBV27 combines with J gene TRBJ2-3; the D is unclear. The CDR3 totals 17 residues. Germline lookup yields CDR1 MNHEY and CDR2 SMNVEV (reference sequence). V lost 3 bases and J 1 base, leaving 17 bases between the germline ends. The CDR3 is CASSFVPAESRTDTQYF. The CDR3 DNA follows: TGTGCCAGCAGTTTTGTCCCGGCGGAGTCCCGCACAGATACGCAGTATTTT.

This clone is a singleton in its sample. The rearrangement links TRBV9 to TRBJ2-7, with 9 positions matching TRBD1. V lost 4 bases, J lost 4 bases, and 6 bases stayed unmatched. This CDR3 contains 14 residues. In germline, CDR1 is SGDLS, CDR2 YYNGEE. This chain's CDR3 is CASSTGTGQYEQYF. The CDR3 DNA follows: TGTGCCAGCAGCACGGGGACAGGGCAGTACGAGCAGTACTTC.

V and J are TRBV6-1 and TRBJ1-1; D unresolved. This CDR3 has 14 residues. V lost 8 bases and J lost 0, with 13 bases in between. Germline loops: CDR1 MNHNS, CDR2 SASEGT. CDR3 region: CASGRRSMNTEAFF. In nucleotides, the CDR3 is TGTGCCAGCGGGCGGCGTTCCATGAACACTGAAGCTTTCTTT.

The V and J genes are TRBV20-1 and TRBJ1-1, with a tentative D call TRBD1 (6 bases). The CDR3 loop spans 11 amino acids. Germline CDR1 reads DFQATT; CDR2 reads SNEGSKA (reference sequence). Trimming took 3 bases from V and 8 from J, leaving 10 bases between them. CDR3 nucleotides: TGCAGTGCTAGGCGGGGGCCAGAAGCTTTCTTT. It translates to CSARRGPEAFF.

With regard to this clone: Within the sample, other DNA sequences also encode this same CDR3. The rearrangement joins TRBV9 to TRBJ2-7, with D perhaps matching TRBD2 (5 bases). The CDR3 length is 11 residues. V gave up 4 bases and J gave up 4 bases, with 6 bases separating them. CDR1 and CDR2 (germline): SGDLS, YYNGEE. CDR3 residues: CASSSGYEQYF. The CDR3 nucleotides are TGTGCCAGCAGCTCGGGATACGAGCAGTACTTC.

V and J are TRBV28 and TRBJ2-7, with a tentative D call TRBD2 (6 bases). V lost 6 bases and J lost 6, with 24 bases in between. The CDR3 totals 16 residues. The germline V gene encodes CDR1 MDHEN and CDR2 SYDVKM. The CDR3 sequence is CASSRASARGLPEQYF. The CDR3 nucleotides are TGTGCCAGCAGCAGAGCTAGCGCACGCGGACTCCCCGAGCAGTACTTC. Variable domain in full (rest from reference TRBV28 and TRBJ2-7): DVKVTQSSRYLVKRTGEKVFLECVQDMDHENMFWYRQDPGLGLRLIYFSYDVKMKEKGDIPEGYSVSREKKERFSLILESASTNQTSMYLCASSRASARGLPEQYFGPGTRLTVT.

The chain couples TRBV11-3 to TRBJ2-2; TRBD1 might be the D (5 bases). With 1 base removed from V and 0 bases from J, the gap between germline ends came to 15 bases. CDR3 length: 18 residues. CDR1 and CDR2 from the germline V gene are SGHNT and YENEEA. This CDR3 reads CASSLVPQENSNTGELFF. The CDR3 DNA reads as TGTGCCAGCAGCTTAGTCCCACAGGAGAACTCGAACACCGGGGAGCTGTTTTTT.

This chain links TRBV12-5 with TRBJ1-1; D is undetermined. This CDR3 region has 12 residues. From germline, CDR1 is LGHNT and CDR2 FRNRAP. V was cut by 7 bases and J by 4 bases, with 10 bases left in between. CDR3 in amino acids: CASVGLGTEAFF. The CDR3 DNA follows: TGTGCTAGTGTCGGTTTGGGCACTGAAGCTTTCTTT.

The chain recombines TRBV28 with TRBJ2-1; D is possibly TRBD2 (5 bases). This CDR3 is 15 amino acids long. Looked up from germline, CDR1 is MDHEN and CDR2 is SYDVKM. Trimming removed 2 bases at V and 7 bases at J, with 15 bases between. Here the CDR3 DNA reads TGTGCCAGCAGTTTAAGCGGCCCCTCGGTAAATGAGCAGTTCTTC. Amino acids: CASSLSGPSVNEQFF.

The chain couples TRBV6-4 to TRBJ1-2; TRBD1 is a possible D gene (6 bases). The V gene lost 5 bases and the J gene lost 8 bases, with 15 bases spanning the gap. CDR3 length: 13 residues. CDR1 and CDR2 (germline): MRHNA, SNTAGT. The CDR3 loop reads CASSSTGFGGYTF. The DNA of the CDR3 is TGTGCCAGCAGTAGTACAGGGTTTGGCGGCTACACCTTC.

This clone was seen a few times. The V gene is TRBV27, the J gene TRBJ1-4; D unresolved. Germline V lookup: CDR1 MNHEY, CDR2 SMNVEV (reference sequence). The CDR3 totals 15 residues. V lost 4 bases and J lost 0, with 9 bases in between. The CDR3 DNA is TGTGCCAGCAGTTGGCGGCGGGCAACTAATGAAAAACTGTTTTTT. Its translation: CASSWRRATNEKLFF.

This clone was seen once. The chain carries TRBV4-3 and TRBJ2-6; D is perhaps TRBD1 or TRBD2 (6 bases each). CDR1 is LGHNA, CDR2 YSLEER, per germline. There are 16 residues in the CDR3. Deletions cut 4 bases from V and 4 bases from J, with 14 bases between. CDR3 DNA: TGCGCCAGCAGCCTCGGGACGGGGGCCGGGGCCAACGTCCTGACTTTC. This gives the protein CASSLGTGAGANVLTF.